This T cell receptor beta chain emerged from a study of cytomegalovirus exposure and HLA in healthy donors. The PCR used 60 Vbeta and 13 Jbeta primers. Libraries were prepared by immunoSEQ multiplex PCR; TCRdb keeps only in-frame clonotypes and omits some of them. The profile covers around 150,000 clones, with roughly 80% appearing a single time and 3.5% to 5% taken by the ten largest. Everyone who donated was a healthy bone marrow donor. The origin of this receptor is a man aged 40-49 years in good health and CMV-seropositive. The sample comprised PBMCs.

The CDR3 DNA sequence: TGTGCCAGCAGTCTACAGGGCACTGGGGCCAACGTCCTGACTTTC. It specifies CASSLQGTGANVLTF. The V gene is TRBV27, the J gene TRBJ2-6, with D maybe TRBD1 (6 bases). This CDR3 contains 15 residues. Germline CDR1 reads MNHEY; CDR2 reads SMNVEV (reference sequence). The germline V and J ends were trimmed by 5 bases and 2 bases, with 10 bases remaining between them.